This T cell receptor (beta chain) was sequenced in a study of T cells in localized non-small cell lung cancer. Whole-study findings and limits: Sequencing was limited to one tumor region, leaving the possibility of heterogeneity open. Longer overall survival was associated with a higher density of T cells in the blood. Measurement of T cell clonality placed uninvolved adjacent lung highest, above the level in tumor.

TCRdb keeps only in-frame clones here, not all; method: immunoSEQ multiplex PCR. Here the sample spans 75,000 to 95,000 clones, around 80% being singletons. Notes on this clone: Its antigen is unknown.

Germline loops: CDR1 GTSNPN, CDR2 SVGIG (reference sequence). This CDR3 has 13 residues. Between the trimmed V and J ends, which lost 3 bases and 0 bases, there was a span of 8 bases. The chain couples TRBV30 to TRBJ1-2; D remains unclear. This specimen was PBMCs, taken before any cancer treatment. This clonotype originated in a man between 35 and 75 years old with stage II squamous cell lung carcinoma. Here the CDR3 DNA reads TGTGCCTGGAGCGCGGGGACTAACTATGGCTACACCTTC. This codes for CAWSAGTNYGYTF.